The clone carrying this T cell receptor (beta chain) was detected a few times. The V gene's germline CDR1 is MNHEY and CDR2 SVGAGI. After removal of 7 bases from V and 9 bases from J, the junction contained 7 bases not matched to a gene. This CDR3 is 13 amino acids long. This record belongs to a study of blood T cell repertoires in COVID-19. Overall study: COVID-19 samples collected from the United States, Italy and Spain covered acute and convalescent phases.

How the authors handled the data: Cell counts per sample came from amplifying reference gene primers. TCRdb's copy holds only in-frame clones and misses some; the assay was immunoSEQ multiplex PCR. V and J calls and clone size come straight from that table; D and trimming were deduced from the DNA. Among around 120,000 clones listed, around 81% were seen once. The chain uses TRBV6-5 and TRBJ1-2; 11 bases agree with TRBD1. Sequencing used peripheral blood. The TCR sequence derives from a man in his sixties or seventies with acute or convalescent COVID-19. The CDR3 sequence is CASKPGQGVSYTF. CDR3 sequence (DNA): TGTGCCAGCAAGCCGGGACAGGGGGTTAGCTACACCTTC.